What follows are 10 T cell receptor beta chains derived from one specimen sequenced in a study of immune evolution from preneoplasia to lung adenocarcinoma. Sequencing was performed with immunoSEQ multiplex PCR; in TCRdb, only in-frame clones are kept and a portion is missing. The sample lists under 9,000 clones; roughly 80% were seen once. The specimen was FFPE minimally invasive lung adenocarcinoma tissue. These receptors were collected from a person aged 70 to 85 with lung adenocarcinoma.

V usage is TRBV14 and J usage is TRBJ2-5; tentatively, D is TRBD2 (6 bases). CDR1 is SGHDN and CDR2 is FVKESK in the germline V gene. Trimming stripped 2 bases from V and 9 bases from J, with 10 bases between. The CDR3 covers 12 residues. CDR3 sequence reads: CASSQRGGAQYF. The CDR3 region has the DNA TGTGCCAGCAGCCAACGTGGAGGGGCCCAGTACTTC.

Here the CDR3 DNA reads TGCGCCAGCAGCTTCAACAGGGGGCCGGGGTATAATTCACCCCTCCACTTT. Translated, it gives CASSFNRGPGYNSPLHF. The rearrangement joins TRBV5-1 to TRBJ1-6; 9 nucleotides agree with TRBD1. This CDR3 comprises 17 residues. Germline trimming cut 2 bases from V and 4 bases from J; bases unmatched to any gene: 7. Germline CDR1 is SGHRS and CDR2 is YFSETQ.

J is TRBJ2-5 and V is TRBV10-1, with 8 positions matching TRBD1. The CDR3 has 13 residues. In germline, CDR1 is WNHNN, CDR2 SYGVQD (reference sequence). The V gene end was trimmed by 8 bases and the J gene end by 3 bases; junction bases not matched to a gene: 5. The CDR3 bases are TGCGCCAGCTCCAGGGGGCCCGAAGAGACCCAGTACTTC. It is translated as CASSRGPEETQYF.

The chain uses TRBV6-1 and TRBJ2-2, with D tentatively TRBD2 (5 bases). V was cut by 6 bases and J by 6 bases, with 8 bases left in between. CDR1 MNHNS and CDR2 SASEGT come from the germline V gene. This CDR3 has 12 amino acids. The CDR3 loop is CASRDGAGELFF. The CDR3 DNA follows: TGTGCCAGCAGGGACGGGGCCGGGGAGCTGTTTTTT.

The CDR3 DNA follows: TGTGCCAGCACTATCCGGGGAGGGGCCGCCGAGCAGTACTTC. Encoded protein: CASTIRGGAAEQYF. V is TRBV21-1 and J is TRBJ2-7; the DNA was not compared with TRBD2, the D call given in the table. TRBV21-1 is recorded as a pseudogene. The CDR3 has 14 residues.

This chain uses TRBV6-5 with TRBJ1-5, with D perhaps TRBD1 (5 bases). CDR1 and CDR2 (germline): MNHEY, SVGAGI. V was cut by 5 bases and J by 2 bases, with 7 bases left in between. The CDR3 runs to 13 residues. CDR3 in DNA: TGTGCCAGCAGTACAGGCCGCAATCAGCCCCAGCATTTT. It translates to CASSTGRNQPQHF.

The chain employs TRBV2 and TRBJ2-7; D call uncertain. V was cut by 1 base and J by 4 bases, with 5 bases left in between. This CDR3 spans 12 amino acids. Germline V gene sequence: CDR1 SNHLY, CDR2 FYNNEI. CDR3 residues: CASSEVGYEQYF. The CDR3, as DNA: TGTGCCAGCAGTGAAGTAGGGTACGAGCAGTACTTC.

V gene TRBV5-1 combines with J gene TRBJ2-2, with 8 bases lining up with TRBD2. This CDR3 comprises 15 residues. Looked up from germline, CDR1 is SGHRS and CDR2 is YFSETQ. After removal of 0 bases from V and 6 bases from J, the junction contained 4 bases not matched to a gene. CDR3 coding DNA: TGCGCCAGCAGCTTGGCGGCGGGAGGTTCCGGGGAGCTGTTTTTT. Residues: CASSLAAGGSGELFF. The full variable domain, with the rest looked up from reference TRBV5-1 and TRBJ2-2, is KAGVTQTPRYLIKTRGQQVTLSCSPISGHRSVSWYQQTPGQGLQFLFEYFSETQRNKGNFPGRFSGRQFSNSRSEMNVSTLELGDSALYLCASSLAAGGSGELFFGEGSRLTVL.

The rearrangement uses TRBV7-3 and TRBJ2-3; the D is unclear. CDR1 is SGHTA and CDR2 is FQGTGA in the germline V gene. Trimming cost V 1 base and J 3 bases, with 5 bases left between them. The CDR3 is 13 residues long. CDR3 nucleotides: TGTGCCAGCAGCTTAAGTTTGACAGATACGCAGTATTTT. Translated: CASSLSLTDTQYF.

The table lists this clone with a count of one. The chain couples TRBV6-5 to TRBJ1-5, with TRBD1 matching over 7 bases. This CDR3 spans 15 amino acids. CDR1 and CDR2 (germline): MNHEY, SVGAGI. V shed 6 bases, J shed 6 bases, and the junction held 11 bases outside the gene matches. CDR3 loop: CASSPGQVGIQPQHF. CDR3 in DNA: TGTGCCAGCAGCCCCGGACAGGTCGGGATTCAGCCCCAGCATTTT.